Presented here are 25 T cell receptor beta chains from one specimen sequenced in a study of blood T cells in healthy people across ages. It was with a sample-barcoded 5' primer and a J-beta primer mix that a second PCR of roughly 6 to 12 cycles was run. TCRdb called the 5' RACE reads again in MiXCR, with one record for every CDR3 protein. The data show about 1,500,000 distinct CDR3 sequences, 28% seen once. Sequenced sample: blood. These receptors were collected from a woman between 25 and 40 years old in good health.

This clonotype has at least ten counts. This chain connects TRBV5-1 to TRBJ2-3; 7 bases align to TRBD2. CDR3 size: 16 residues. The V and J ends lost 2 bases and 3 bases, in that order; junction bases with no gene match: 9. CDR1 and CDR2 (germline): SGHRS, YFSETQ. DNA for the CDR3: TGCGCCAGCAGCTTCACGAGGGAGGGCCGAACAGATACGCAGTATTTT. Translation gives CASSFTREGRTDTQYF.

This clonotype was seen a handful of times. The chain recombines TRBV2 with TRBJ2-1, with 11 bases matching TRBD1. V was clipped by 1 base and J by 9 bases; unmatched bases: 5. The germline CDR1 and CDR2 sequences are SNHLY and FYNNEI. The CDR3 totals 15 residues. CDR3 in DNA: TGTGCCAGCAGTGAAGTCGGACAGGGGGCGGGTGAGCAGTTCTTC. This gives the protein CASSEVGQGAGEQFF.

The CDR3 region has the DNA TGCAGTGGGTACCGGGACACCACCTACGAGCAGTACTTC. Translated, it gives CSGYRDTTYEQYF. The V call is TRBV20-1, the J call TRBJ2-7; D is possibly TRBD1 (6 bases). Germline values: CDR1 DFQATT, CDR2 SNEGSKA (reference sequence). The V end was cut by 7 bases, the J end by 2 bases, with 15 bases between. The CDR3 is 13 amino acids.

Details on this clonotype: At one end, the junction sequence differs from germline, possibly due to a read error. The genes are TRBV29-1 and TRBJ2-1; 8 bases agree with TRBD2. CDR1 is SQVTM and CDR2 is ANQGSEA in the germline V gene. The CDR3 covers 15 residues. This CDR3 reads CSVESGRRSYNGQFF. The DNA of the CDR3 is TGCAGCGTCGAAAGCGGGAGAAGGTCCTACAATGGGCAGTTCTTC.

This chain joins TRBV10-3 and TRBJ2-5; 10 nucleotides match TRBD2. The DNA end lines up better with TRBJ2-7; the J call may be wrong. The CDR3 is 13 amino acids. Germline CDR1 is ENHRY and CDR2 is SYGVKD. This CDR3 reads CAALESGRAEQYF. The CDR3 coding sequence is TGTGCCGCGCTAGAGAGCGGGAGGGCCGAGCAGTACTTC.

The sample holds many counts of this clonotype. The CDR3 loop reads CASSPGTGYYGYTF. As DNA, the CDR3 is TGTGCCAGCAGTCCAGGGACCGGGTACTATGGCTACACCTTC. V usage is TRBV6-5 and J usage is TRBJ1-2; D perhaps matches TRBD1 (5 bases). Trimming shortened V by 5 bases and J by 3 bases, and 13 bases separated the two germline ends. The CDR3 runs 14 residues. Per the germline V gene, CDR1 is MNHEY and CDR2 is SVGAGI.

The rearrangement uses TRBV12-3 or TRBV12-4 and TRBJ2-5; 8 nucleotides line up with TRBD2. The CDR3 loop spans 15 amino acids. V lost 3 bases and J lost 5; bases outside the gene matches: 8. The CDR3 here is CASSFGGVVGETQYF. DNA of the CDR3: TGTGCCAGCAGTTTCGGGGGGGTAGTAGGGGAGACCCAGTACTTC.

J is TRBJ2-4 and V is TRBV20-1, with a tentative D call TRBD1 (6 bases). The end of the DNA aligns better with TRBJ2-7, so the J call may be wrong. The CDR3 is 13 residues long. The V gene's germline CDR1 is DFQATT and CDR2 SNEGSKA (reference sequence). CDR3 residues: CSARERDNDEQYF. The DNA for the CDR3 is TGCAGTGCTAGAGAGAGGGACAATGACGAGCAGTACTTC.

This clonotype was seen ten or more times. The rearrangement links TRBV5-6 to TRBJ2-6, with no clear D. V dropped 2 bases and J dropped 0 bases, with 6 bases sitting between them. Germline V lookup: CDR1 SGHDT, CDR2 YYEEEE. The CDR3 extends over 15 amino acids. The CDR3 DNA is TGTGCCAGCAGCTTAAGTTACTCTGGGGCCAACGTCCTGACTTTC. Translating it yields CASSLSYSGANVLTF.

In this sample, this clonotype turned up a few times. The genes are TRBV7-2 and TRBJ2-5; D uncertain. Germline values: CDR1 SGHTA, CDR2 FQGNSA. This CDR3 is 14 amino acids long. V gave up 7 bases and J gave up 1 base, with 13 bases separating them. CDR3 DNA: TGTGCCAGCATACCTGTAGCCAGCCAAGAGACCCAGTACTTC. This encodes CASIPVASQETQYF.

The chain joins TRBV28 to TRBJ2-1; the D gene is possibly TRBD2 (6 bases). The CDR3 runs to 12 residues. Per germline, CDR1 MDHEN and CDR2 SYDVKM. With 2 bases removed from V and 9 bases from J, the gap between germline ends came to 8 bases. This chain's CDR3 is CASSLVRGEQFF. The CDR3 nucleotides are TGTGCCAGCAGTTTAGTGCGGGGTGAGCAGTTCTTC.

This clonotype was found a few times. A junction end diverges from the germline sequence, so it may reflect a read error. The genes are TRBV5-1 and TRBJ2-1; 8 bases fit TRBD1. CDR1 is SGHRS and CDR2 is YFSETQ in the germline V gene. The CDR3 spans 16 residues. The CDR3 here is CASSLMAGGAYSEQFF. CDR3 in DNA: TGCGCCAGCAGCTTGATGGCAGGGGGCGCCTACAGTGAGCAGTTCTTC.

This rearrangement joins TRBV2 to TRBJ1-4, with 8 bases matching TRBD1. Germline lookup yields CDR1 SNHLY and CDR2 FYNNEI. The CDR3 contains 15 residues. V was clipped by 0 bases and J by 8 bases; unmatched bases: 5. The CDR3 region is CASSEANQGAEKLFF. CDR3 bases: TGTGCCAGCAGTGAAGCGAACCAGGGGGCGGAAAAACTGTTTTTT.

This rearrangement joins TRBV20-1 to TRBJ2-1; TRBD1 agrees at 7 bases. This CDR3 spans 11 amino acids. The V segment lost 3 bases and the J segment 14 bases; nucleotides outside the gene matches: 7. CDR1 and CDR2 (germline): DFQATT, SNEGSKA (reference sequence). The DNA for the CDR3 is TGCAGTGCTAGGACCGGGACAGCAAAGTTCTTC. This translates into CSARTGTAKFF.

The chain recombines TRBV20-1 with TRBJ2-4; TRBD2 agrees at 14 bases. The CDR3 is 15 residues long. The junction had 4 bases not matched to a gene; V was cut back by 6 bases and J by 3 bases. Looked up from germline, CDR1 is DFQATT and CDR2 is SNEGSKA (reference sequence). The DNA for the CDR3 is TGCAGTGCCTGGACTAGCGGGGGGTGCAAAAACATTCAGTACTTC. It yields the protein CSAWTSGGCKNIQYF.

Ten or more counts support this clonotype. The CDR3 region has the DNA TGCAGTGCTAGATTCCGGGATTTAAGCTCCTACGAGCAGTACTTC. It yields the protein CSARFRDLSSYEQYF. The chain has TRBV20-1 and TRBJ2-7; a weak D match, TRBD2 (5 bases). Looked up from germline, CDR1 is DFQATT and CDR2 is SNEGSKA (reference sequence). Trimming stripped 2 bases from V and 0 bases from J, with 14 bases between. The CDR3 is 15 residues long.

With respect to this clonotype: A single base separates this from a much larger clone, so it may be a read error. This chain uses TRBV7-9 with TRBJ2-3; maybe TRBD2 (6 bases). The germline V and J ends were trimmed by 7 bases and 4 bases, with 18 bases remaining between them. Germline lookup yields CDR1 SEHNR and CDR2 FQNEAQ (reference sequence). The CDR3 spans 15 residues. CDR3 residues: CASTSAGGEADTQYF. In DNA, the CDR3 is TGTGCCAGCACCTCCGCAGGAGGGGAGGCAGATACGCAGTATTTT. Together with reference TRBV7-9 and TRBJ2-3, the CDR3 gives the full variable domain: DTGVSQNPRHKITKRGQNVTFRCDPISEHNRLYWYRQTLGQGPEFLTYFQNEAQLEKSRLLSDRFSAERPKGSFSTLEIQRTEQGDSAMYLCASTSAGGEADTQYFGPGTRLTVL.

The V call is TRBV2, the J call TRBJ2-3; 10 bases fit TRBD2. Germline V gene data show CDR1 as SNHLY and CDR2 as FYNNEI. The CDR3 is made up of 16 amino acids. V was clipped by 9 bases and J by 3 bases; unmatched bases: 12. The CDR3 loop reads CASLRGKRGGTDTQYF. In DNA form, the CDR3 reads TGTGCCAGTCTCCGGGGGAAGCGGGGGGGAACAGATACGCAGTATTTT. The entire variable domain, with the rest obtained from reference TRBV2 and TRBJ2-3, is as follows: EPEVTQTPSHQVTQMGQEVILRCVPISNHLYFYWYRQILGQKVEFLVSFYNNEISEKSEIFDDQFSVERPDGSNFTLKIRSTKLEDSAMYFCASLRGKRGGTDTQYFGPGTRLTVL.

This clonotype was counted many times. The rearrangement uses TRBV18 and TRBJ2-7; a weak D match, TRBD2 (6 bases). The V and J ends lost 4 bases and 2 bases respectively, with 9 bases between them. The CDR3 has 13 residues. Germline V CDR1 and CDR2: KGHSH, LQKENI. CDR3 sequence reads: CASSRTGAYEQYF. CDR3 DNA: TGTGCCAGCTCACGCACGGGGGCCTACGAGCAGTACTTC.

The J gene is TRBJ2-1, the V gene TRBV5-1; 7 bases agree with TRBD1. CDR1 SGHRS and CDR2 YFSETQ come from the germline V gene. V was pared by 4 bases and J by 13 bases, with 17 bases of the junction left unmatched. There are 15 residues in the CDR3. The CDR3 loop is CASSIQGIKGETQFF. The CDR3 DNA is TGCGCCAGCAGCATACAGGGGATAAAGGGAGAGACCCAGTTCTTC. Together with reference TRBV5-1 and TRBJ2-1, the CDR3 gives the full variable domain: KAGVTQTPRYLIKTRGQQVTLSCSPISGHRSVSWYQQTPGQGLQFLFEYFSETQRNKGNFPGRFSGRQFSNSRSEMNVSTLELGDSALYLCASSIQGIKGETQFFGPGTRLTVL.

The genes are TRBV12-3 or TRBV12-4 and TRBJ2-5; 8 bases align to TRBD2. The junction had 4 bases not matched to a gene; V was cut back by 3 bases and J by 4 bases. The CDR3 loop spans 14 amino acids. CDR3 sequence (DNA): TGTGCCAGCAGTTTTAGCGGGATCGGAGAGACCCAGTACTTC. This sequence encodes CASSFSGIGETQYF.

This clonotype was observed a handful of times. The chain carries TRBV6-2 or TRBV6-3 and TRBJ2-3; TRBD2 aligns across 9 bases. This CDR3 comprises 16 residues. CDR1 is MNHEY, CDR2 SVGEGT, per germline. J gave up 2 bases and V 0 bases, and 3 bases lay outside the gene matches. CDR3 protein: CASSYSRGGATDTQYF. The CDR3, as DNA: TGTGCCAGCAGTTACTCGCGCGGGGGGGCCACAGATACGCAGTATTTT.

This clonotype was detected once. One end of the junction is discordant with germline, which a read error may explain. This chain joins TRBV7-9 and TRBJ2-3, with D maybe TRBD2 (6 bases). Germline CDR1 and CDR2: SEHNR and FQNEAQ (reference sequence). This CDR3 comprises 14 residues. The CDR3 region has the DNA TGTGCCAGCAGCCCGGGTACTAGCACAGATACGCAGGATTTT. As protein: CASSPGTSTDTQDF.

CDR3 coding DNA: TGTGCCACCAGCCCGCGGGACAGTCAAAATCAGCCCCAGCATTTT. It translates to CATSPRDSQNQPQHF. The rearrangement joins TRBV15 to TRBJ1-5, with 7 nucleotides matching TRBD1. Looked up from germline, CDR1 is LNHNV and CDR2 is YYDKDF (reference sequence). Trimming cost V 5 bases and J 4 bases; bases outside gene matches: 8. This CDR3 contains 15 residues.

This clonotype was seen many times. The chain couples TRBV29-1 to TRBJ2-1; 9 bases fit TRBD2. V dropped 7 bases and J dropped 9; count of bases not matched to a gene: 10. The CDR3 is 13 residues long. CDR1 and CDR2 from the germline V gene are SQVTM and ANQGSEA. This CDR3 is CSAQRGAVSEQFF. DNA for the CDR3: TGCAGCGCCCAGCGGGGGGCGGTCAGTGAGCAGTTCTTC.